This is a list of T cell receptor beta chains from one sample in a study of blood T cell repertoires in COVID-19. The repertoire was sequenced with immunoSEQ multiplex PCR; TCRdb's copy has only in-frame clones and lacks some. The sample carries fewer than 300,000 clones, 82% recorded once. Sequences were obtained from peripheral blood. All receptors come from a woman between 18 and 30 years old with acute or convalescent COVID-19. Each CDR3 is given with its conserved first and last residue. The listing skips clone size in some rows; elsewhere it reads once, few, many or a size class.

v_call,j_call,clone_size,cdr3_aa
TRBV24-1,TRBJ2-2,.,CATSLGGRSAGELFF
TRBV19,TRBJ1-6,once,CASSPSTGGFVSPLHF
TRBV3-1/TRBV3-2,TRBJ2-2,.,CASSRPGLAGGYGELFF
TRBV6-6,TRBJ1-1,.,CASSYSTANTEAFF
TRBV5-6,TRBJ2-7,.,CASSLDPGLVIYEQYF
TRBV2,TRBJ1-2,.,CASSEAPTGGYGYTF
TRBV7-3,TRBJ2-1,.,CASSLVGSSANEQFF
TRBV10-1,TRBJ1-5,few,CASRDDRFNQPQHF
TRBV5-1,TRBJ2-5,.,CASSFGQGGETQYF
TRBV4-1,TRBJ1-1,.,CASSQEGTGMNTEAFF